The source of this TCR beta chain is a study of T cell changes during pregnancy in multiple sclerosis. Looked up from germline, CDR1 is KGHSH and CDR2 is LQKENI. The CDR3 has 16 residues. V lost 0 bases, J lost 9 bases, and 21 bases lay in between. Using immunoSEQ multiplex PCR, the repertoire was profiled, and TCRdb retains in-frame clones only, with some absent. The sample consists of just under 95,000 clones, around 92% of them appearing once. The source of this sequence is a female donor with multiple sclerosis, enrolled in a pregnancy study. Sequenced material: peripheral blood, taken in the first trimester of pregnancy. The chain employs TRBV18 and TRBJ2-7, with a tentative D call TRBD1 (5 bases). The CDR3 DNA sequence: TGTGCCAGCTCACCACCCTTAGGGGTGGGTCGGGCTGGGCAGTACTTC. Residues: CASSPPLGVGRAGQYF.